The 9 T cell receptor beta chains presented below share a single source sample, sequenced in a study of response to subunit inactivated influenza vaccine. One entry per CDR3 protein results from TCRdb running MiXCR on the RT-PCR reads. The data show some 570,000 distinct CDR3 sequences, with about 11% seen just once and 9.5% to 11% held by the top ten. These data were also filed under a second study, of T cells expressing NK-cell markers. That paper notes: Beta-chain TCR cDNA was generated via 5'RACE template switching with UMIs.

The sample here was PBMCs from blood, taken on the day of vaccination. The receptors stem from a man aged 50 to 60 who received an inactivated influenza vaccine.

This clonotype was seen a few times. This chain joins TRBV5-1 and TRBJ2-3; D not resolved. CDR1 and CDR2 (germline): SGHRS, YFSETQ. This CDR3 spans 11 amino acids. Trimming pared 7 bases from V and 2 bases from J, leaving 5 bases between. CDR3 in amino acids: CASADTDTQYF. CDR3 coding DNA: TGCGCCAGCGCCGACACAGATACGCAGTATTTT.

This clonotype came up a few times. The chain is built from TRBV9 and TRBJ2-7, with D uncertain. CDR1 and CDR2 (germline): SGDLS, YYNGEE. The CDR3 covers 15 residues. V lost 4 bases and J 0 bases, leaving 14 bases between the germline ends. CDR3 protein: CASSPDGYYSYEQYF. As DNA, the CDR3 is TGTGCCAGCAGCCCAGACGGCTACTACTCCTACGAGCAGTACTTC.

The chain recombines TRBV19 with TRBJ2-5; D tentatively reads TRBD1 or TRBD2 (5 bases each). CDR3 length equals 13 residues. CDR1 and CDR2 (germline): LNHDA, SQIVND (reference sequence). V lost 4 bases, J lost 3 bases, and 9 bases lay in between. DNA for the CDR3: TGTGCCAGTAGTAACCGGGGCGAAGAGACCCAGTACTTC. This gives the protein CASSNRGEETQYF.

The V gene is TRBV29-1, the J gene TRBJ2-5; the match to TRBD2 covers 14 bases. The CDR3 length is 16 residues. Germline lookup yields CDR1 SQVTM and CDR2 ANQGSEA. After removal of 4 bases from V and 4 bases from J, the junction contained 8 bases not matched to a gene. CDR3 sequence: CSVGGTSGRKGETQYF. DNA for the CDR3: TGCAGCGTTGGCGGGACTAGCGGGAGAAAAGGAGAGACCCAGTACTTC.

The V call is TRBV12-3 or TRBV12-4, the J call TRBJ1-5; D gene uncertain. V was trimmed by 1 base and J by 6 bases, leaving 7 bases between them. This CDR3 contains 13 residues. The CDR3 sequence is CASSLERFQPQHF. In DNA, the CDR3 is TGTGCCAGCAGTTTAGAACGATTTCAGCCCCAGCATTTT.

In its sample, this clonotype was seen a few times. This chain uses TRBV6-1 with TRBJ2-3, with a weak D call TRBD2 (6 bases). This CDR3 contains 14 residues. Germline lookup yields CDR1 MNHNS and CDR2 SASEGT. Trimming took off 6 bases at V and 2 bases at J, with 12 bases between the two ends. CDR3 bases: TGTGCCAGCAGGATATTAGCGGTCACAGATACGCAGTATTTT. It codes for CASRILAVTDTQYF.

Only a few counts were recorded for this clonotype. This sequence joins TRBV5-1 and TRBJ2-1, with TRBD2 identical over 8 bases. The V gene end was trimmed by 4 bases and the J gene end by 4 bases; junction bases not matched to a gene: 10. Germline V gene lookup returns CDR1 SGHRS and CDR2 YFSETQ. The CDR3 runs to 16 residues. This CDR3 reads CASSPTGGAEYNEQFF. The CDR3 nucleotides are TGCGCCAGCAGCCCTACGGGGGGGGCCGAATACAATGAGCAGTTCTTC.

This clonotype was detected only a few times. The chain links TRBV2 to TRBJ2-7; TRBD1 or TRBD2 may be the D gene (6 bases each). CDR3 length: 16 amino acids. Germline CDR1 SNHLY, CDR2 FYNNEI. V lost 10 bases, J lost 2 bases, and 24 bases lay in between. This chain's CDR3 is CATSRGAPKSPYEQYF. The CDR3 coding sequence is TGTGCCACCTCTAGGGGGGCTCCCAAGTCCCCCTACGAGCAGTACTTC.

The CDR3 DNA is TGTGCCAGCAGCGTCACGGACAGGCAGGAAAAACTGTTTTTT. It specifies CASSVTDRQEKLFF. V is TRBV9 and J is TRBJ1-4, with 7 bases aligning to TRBD1. Germline lookup yields CDR1 SGDLS and CDR2 YYNGEE. Unmatched junction bases numbered 6, after V lost 2 bases and J lost 8 bases. The CDR3 loop spans 14 amino acids. Looking up the rest from reference TRBV9 and TRBJ1-4 gives the full variable domain: DSGVTQTPKHLITATGQRVTLRCSPRSGDLSVYWYQQSLDQGLQFLIQYYNGEERAKGNILERFSAQQFPDLHSELNLSSLELGDSALYFCASSVTDRQEKLFFGSGTQLSVL.